One TCR beta chain is described in this entry. The antigen is unknown. After removal of 5 bases from V and 10 bases from J, the junction contained 9 bases not matched to a gene. Per germline, CDR1 MNHEY and CDR2 SMNVEV (reference sequence). The CDR3 is made up of 14 amino acids. Libraries were prepared by immunoSEQ multiplex PCR; TCRdb keeps only in-frame clonotypes and omits some of them. The repertoire holds approximately 81,000 clones, with around 86% as singletons. This sample was included in a study of graft-versus-host responses after intestinal transplantation. Study details: Anti-thymocyte globulin induction preceded two to four years of tacrolimus and steroid maintenance in all recipients.

Study-level results: Peak levels of circulating GvH clones tracked with early post-transplant HvG declines.

The rearrangement joins TRBV27 to TRBJ2-1; TRBD1 matches 9 bases. The material was unstimulated CD8+ T cells sorted from spleen or lymph node cells, obtained before transplant. The receptor was derived from a human donor who was the organ donor for an intestinal transplant. The CDR3 loop is CASSPGTGLTEQFF. In DNA, the CDR3 is TGTGCCAGCAGTCCGGGGACAGGGTTGACGGAGCAGTTCTTC.